The clone carrying this T cell receptor beta chain was seen more than once but under ten times. Antigen: not known. This sample is drawn from a study of blood T cells in healthy people across ages. Broader study findings: Across the age range, TCR beta diversity per million T cells fell in a roughly linear way. Diversity estimates from one million T cells were considered underestimates.

V lost 4 bases to trimming and J lost 6 bases, with 20 bases between them. The CDR3 covers 15 residues. Per the germline V gene, CDR1 is SGDLS and CDR2 is YYNGEE. The second PCR ran about 6 to 12 cycles with a sample-barcoded 5' primer and J-beta primers. MiXCR, applied by TCRdb to the 5' RACE reads, yields one record per CDR3 protein. The profile shows over a million distinct CDR3 sequences, 35% to 55% of them singletons. The sequenced sample consisted of blood. The receptor was derived from a woman between 55 and 75 years old in good health. This sequence joins TRBV9 and TRBJ2-7; a possible D gene is TRBD2 (5 bases). The CDR3 sequence is CASSPTGKQWREQYF. The CDR3 DNA follows: TGTGCCAGCAGCCCCACCGGGAAACAATGGCGCGAGCAGTACTTC. The complete variable domain, with remaining parts taken from reference TRBV9 and TRBJ2-7, reads DSGVTQTPKHLITATGQRVTLRCSPRSGDLSVYWYQQSLDQGLQFLIQYYNGEERAKGNILERFSAQQFPDLHSELNLSSLELGDSALYFCASSPTGKQWREQYFGPGTRLTVT.